These 12 T cell receptor beta chains were sequenced from one sample in a study of cytomegalovirus exposure and HLA in healthy donors. Researchers ran the PCR with 60 Vbeta and 13 Jbeta primers. Here immunoSEQ multiplex PCR was the method, and the copy in TCRdb shows in-frame clones only, minus some. The table has about 89,000 clones, about four fifths seen once. Input material: PBMCs. These receptors came from a female donor in good health and CMV-seropositive.

The rearrangement uses TRBV28 and TRBJ2-7; 8 nucleotides agree with TRBD2. With 8 bases clipped from V and 0 bases from J, the junction kept 12 bases outside the gene matches. There are 16 residues in the CDR3. The V gene's germline CDR1 is MDHEN and CDR2 SYDVKM. The CDR3: CASGPLAGLSSYEQYF. The CDR3 nucleotides read TGTGCCAGCGGTCCGTTAGCGGGGCTGAGCTCCTACGAGCAGTACTTC.

The chain links TRBV15 to TRBJ2-7, with D tentatively TRBD2 (6 bases). Germline V CDR1 and CDR2: LNHNV, YYDKDF (reference sequence). The CDR3 is 15 residues long. V lost 0 bases, J lost 3 bases, and 12 bases lay in between. CDR3 sequence (DNA): TGTGCCACCAGCAGAGATAGGAGGGGAAGCTACGAGCAGTACTTC. The encoded protein is CATSRDRRGSYEQYF.

In its sample, this clone was seen once. The chain carries TRBV7-2 and TRBJ1-4, with TRBD1 matching over 9 bases. Germline CDR1 SGHTA, CDR2 FQGNSA. Unmatched junction bases numbered 6, after V lost 5 bases and J lost 8 bases. This CDR3 is 14 amino acids long. The CDR3 nucleotides are TGTGCCAGCAGCCCGCGACAGGGGGTGGAAAAACTGTTTTTT. Amino acids: CASSPRQGVEKLFF.

V is TRBV10-1 and J is TRBJ2-2, with 13 bases matching TRBD2. V shed 6 bases, J shed 3 bases, and the junction held 4 bases outside the gene matches. Germline V lookup: CDR1 WNHNN, CDR2 SYGVQD (reference sequence). The CDR3 has 16 residues. CDR3 in DNA: TGCGCCAGCAGAAGGACTAGCGGGAGAGACACCGGGGAGCTGTTTTTT. Its protein is CASRRTSGRDTGELFF.

The gene calls are TRBV5-1 and TRBJ1-2, with 7 bases lining up with TRBD1. The CDR3 runs 13 residues. The germline V gene encodes CDR1 SGHRS and CDR2 YFSETQ. Trimming at V came to 0 bases and at J to 8 bases, leaving 4 bases not matched to a gene. The CDR3: CASSLAGGKGYTF. The CDR3 nucleotides read TGCGCCAGCAGCTTGGCAGGGGGTAAGGGCTACACCTTC.

The chain is built from TRBV6-1 and TRBJ2-2, with 9 bases that match TRBD1. The germline V gene has CDR1 MNHNS and CDR2 SASEGT. Losses at the gene ends were 11 bases for V and 6 bases for J; bases not matched to a gene: 10. The length of the CDR3 is 14 residues. Written as DNA, the CDR3 is TGTGCCTCCGGACAGGGGAGTTTTCCCGGGGAGCTGTTTTTT. It encodes CASGQGSFPGELFF.

The gene calls are TRBV6-1 and TRBJ2-7; tentatively, D is TRBD1 (6 bases). This CDR3 contains 15 residues. CDR1 and CDR2 (germline): MNHNS, SASEGT. Trimming took off 1 base at V and 4 bases at J, with 14 bases between the two ends. DNA for the CDR3: TGTGCCAGCAGTGAAGTATCCCAGGGGCAATACGAGCAGTACTTC. It specifies CASSEVSQGQYEQYF.

This chain uses TRBV27 with TRBJ2-5; 7 positions match TRBD1. Unmatched junction bases numbered 5, after V lost 5 bases and J lost 2 bases. CDR3 length equals 14 residues. CDR1 MNHEY and CDR2 SMNVEV come from the germline V gene (reference sequence). In DNA form, the CDR3 reads TGTGCCAGCAGTGTCGACAGGGTTCAAGAGACCCAGTACTTC. Translating it yields CASSVDRVQETQYF.

The chain has TRBV27 and TRBJ2-7; D is perhaps TRBD1 (6 bases). Germline V gives CDR1 MNHEY, CDR2 SMNVEV (reference sequence). The CDR3 spans 15 residues. Trimming cost V 0 bases and J 0 bases, with 9 bases left between them. The chain's CDR3 is CASSLSGQSSYEQYF. The DNA of the CDR3 is TGTGCCAGCAGTTTATCGGGACAAAGCTCCTACGAGCAGTACTTC.

The gene calls are TRBV28 and TRBJ1-5, with D unresolved. The CDR3 runs 14 residues. Per the germline V gene, CDR1 is MDHEN and CDR2 is SYDVKM. The V gene lost 3 bases and the J gene lost 4 bases, with 10 bases spanning the gap. In nucleotides, the CDR3 is TGTGCCAGCAGTTTCGTATCCGGGAATCAGCCCCAGCATTTT. Protein sequence: CASSFVSGNQPQHF.

V gene TRBV5-1 combines with J gene TRBJ2-3; a weak D match, TRBD2 (6 bases). Trimming left V 1 base short and J 0 bases short, with 18 bases between. This CDR3 spans 18 amino acids. From germline, CDR1 is SGHRS and CDR2 YFSETQ. The chain's CDR3 is CASSLFPEEGSSTDTQYF. CDR3 bases: TGCGCCAGCAGCTTGTTTCCAGAGGAGGGGTCCAGCACAGATACGCAGTATTTT. Full variable domain (outside the CDR3, taken from reference TRBV5-1 and TRBJ2-3): KAGVTQTPRYLIKTRGQQVTLSCSPISGHRSVSWYQQTPGQGLQFLFEYFSETQRNKGNFPGRFSGRQFSNSRSEMNVSTLELGDSALYLCASSLFPEEGSSTDTQYFGPGTRLTVL.

The J gene is TRBJ1-1, the V gene TRBV6-5, with 7 positions matching TRBD1. Germline V gene sequence: CDR1 MNHEY, CDR2 SVGAGI. The CDR3 totals 13 residues. Trimming removed 6 bases from V and 7 bases from J; junction bases left unmatched: 8. CDR3 nucleotide sequence: TGTGCCAGCAGCCAATTACAGGGGTGTGAAGCTTTCTTT. Translating it yields CASSQLQGCEAFF.